This paragraph reports one TCR beta chain. Its matching antigen is unknown. The sample belongs to a study of OX40 agonist ivuxolimab in advanced cancers. For the study at large: Patients were around 83% male with ages roughly 23 to 85, mean around 61. Overall study findings and caveats: Mean expanded clone counts were higher in CD8+ than CD4+ T cells. The CD4+ and CD8+ T cells in the blood had expanded clonally by week 6 at 0.1 to 3.0 mg/kg. Partial responders dosed at 0.1-3.0 mg/kg displayed clonal expansion ranking among the lowest.

Libraries were prepared by immunoSEQ multiplex PCR; TCRdb keeps only in-frame clonotypes and omits some of them. The sample holds fewer than 90,000 clones, roughly 93% seen once. V shed 0 bases and J 2 bases; nucleotides not matched to a gene: 2. Germline values: CDR1 SGDLS, CDR2 YYNGEE. This CDR3 spans 14 amino acids. This specimen consisted of CD4+ or CD8+ T cells sorted from blood, obtained in a trial of the OX40 agonist ivuxolimab. This receptor was identified in an adult with an advanced solid tumor such as melanoma, head and neck, liver or kidney cancer. The rearrangement uses TRBV9 and TRBJ2-7; 7 bases align to TRBD1. CDR3 region: CASSVGQGAYEQYF. The CDR3 nucleotides are TGTGCCAGCAGCGTAGGCCAGGGGGCCTACGAGCAGTACTTC.